This is a list of T cell receptor beta chains from one sample in a study of OX40 agonist ivuxolimab in advanced cancers. Clones were sequenced by immunoSEQ multiplex PCR, and TCRdb holds only the in-frame ones, with some missing. The table shows under 80,000 clones, with roughly 86% occurring only once. The sequencing used CD4+ or CD8+ T cells sorted from blood, collected in a trial of the OX40 agonist ivuxolimab. These TCRs come from an adult with an advanced solid tumor such as melanoma, head and neck, liver or kidney cancer. Each CDR3 is given with its conserved first and last residue. Each record gives: V gene, J gene, clone size, D gene, CDR3 DNA, CDR3 protein. A D gene is named only where the DNA matches it firmly. Size is omitted from some rows. Given values are once, few, many or a class for expanded clones.

TRBV6-5	TRBJ1-1	-	TRBD1	TGTGCCAGCAGCCTATTCAGGGGGGGCACTGAAGCTTTCTTT	CASSLFRGGTEAFF
TRBV5-8	TRBJ1-3	few	-	TGTGCCAGCAGCTTGGTTGGGCGCTCTGGAAACACCATATATTTT	CASSLVGRSGNTIYF
TRBV28	TRBJ1-5	few	-	TGTGCCAGCAGTCCCCAGGTCCGGAGGCAGCCCCAGCATTTT	CASSPQVRRQPQHF
TRBV19	TRBJ1-2	-	-	TGTGCCAGTAGTTTCTTAGACAGGAACTATGGCTACACCTTC	CASSFLDRNYGYTF
TRBV19	TRBJ1-6	-	-	TGTGCCAGTAGTATTCCGACGACTCGGGGTTCACCCCTCCACTTT	CASSIPTTRGSPLHF
TRBV28	TRBJ1-2	few	TRBD1	TGTGCCAGCACCCCTAGGACAGGGAGGAACTATGGCTACACCTTC	CASTPRTGRNYGYTF
TRBV7-8	TRBJ2-3	-	-	TGTGCCAGCAGCGGAGGGGACCCCAAGACGCAGTATTTT	CASSGGDPKTQYF
TRBV5-1	TRBJ2-1	-	-	TGCGCCAGCAGTGGTGGCTCCTACAATGAGCAGTTCTTC	CASSGGSYNEQFF
TRBV19	TRBJ2-5	-	-	TGTGCCAGTAGGACCGAGGGGGTAGGGAAAGAGACCCAGTACTTC	CASRTEGVGKETQYF
TRBV15	TRBJ2-1	-	TRBD2	TGTGCCACCAGCCGGACTAGCGGGAGTCTATACAATGAGCAGTTCTTC	CATSRTSGSLYNEQFF
TRBV19	TRBJ1-2	-	-	TGTGCCAGTAGTCCCGGTACTCTTGTTACGAGTGGCTACACCTTC	CASSPGTLVTSGYTF
TRBV27	TRBJ2-7	-	TRBD2	TGTGCCAGCAGTAACCAAGGACTAGCGAAACACGAGCAGTACTTC	CASSNQGLAKHEQYF
TRBV5-1	TRBJ2-7	-	TRBD2	TGCGCCAGCAGCTCCCCGGGACTAGCGGGATCCGAGCAGTACTTC	CASSSPGLAGSEQYF
TRBV6-5	TRBJ1-5	once	TRBD1	TGTGCCAGCAGTCGTTCAGGGGGAAAACAGCCCCAGCATTTT	CASSRSGGKQPQHF
TRBV18	TRBJ2-1	-	TRBD1	TGTGCCAGCTCACAGAACAGGGGAGCCGAGCAGTTCTTC	CASSQNRGAEQFF
TRBV10-3	TRBJ2-1	-	-	TGTGCCATCAGTGAAGGGGGTGGCTACAATGAGCAGTTCTTC	CAISEGGGYNEQFF
TRBV5-4	TRBJ1-1	-	-	TGTGCCAGCAGCTTGGGGGGGAACACTGAAGCTTTCTTT	CASSLGGNTEAFF
TRBV13	TRBJ2-1	few	TRBD2	TGTGCCAGCAGCTTAGGCCGGACTAGCGCCAATGAGCAGTTCTTC	CASSLGRTSANEQFF
TRBV7-6	TRBJ2-7	-	TRBD2	TGTGCCAGCAGCTTTGTGTGCGGGAGAGCCTACGAGCAGTACTTC	CASSFVCGRAYEQYF
TRBV4-1	TRBJ1-1	once	-	TGCGCCAGCAGCAATACGGGAAGCTTGAACACTGAAGCTTTCTTT	CASSNTGSLNTEAFF
TRBV5-1	TRBJ1-2	-	TRBD1	TGCGCCAGCAGCTTGGAGACAGGGCAGTATGGCTACACCTTC	CASSLETGQYGYTF
TRBV5-1	TRBJ2-3	-	-	TGCGCCAGCAGCTTGGTGGCAGCTGGTGGCGATACGCAGTATTTT	CASSLVAAGGDTQYF
TRBV28	TRBJ1-3	-	TRBD1	TGTGCCAGCAGTTACGGGACAGCAAGAAACACCATATATTTT	CASSYGTARNTIYF
TRBV4-3	TRBJ2-2	-	-	TGCGCCAGCAGCCAACTACAGGGAAGCGGGGAGCTGTTTTTT	CASSQLQGSGELFF
TRBV19	TRBJ2-1	-	-	TGTGCCAGTACTCAAGGGGTCCATGAGCAGTTCTTC	CASTQGVHEQFF
TRBV30	TRBJ1-5	-	-	TGTGCCTGGACAGGACGGAATAGCAATCAGCCCCAGCATTTT	CAWTGRNSNQPQHF
TRBV28	TRBJ2-7	-	-	TGTGCCAGCAGTTTAGCAACCAGCGGCCACTACGAGCAGTACTTC	CASSLATSGHYEQYF
TRBV19	TRBJ2-4	-	-	TGTGCCAGTAGTAGGCCGGTTTTAGCCAAAAACATTCAGTACTTC	CASSRPVLAKNIQYF
TRBV19	TRBJ1-5	-	TRBD1	TGTGCCAGTAGCCAAGGACAGGGAGGACAGCCCCAGCATTTT	CASSQGQGGQPQHF
TRBV30	TRBJ2-1	-	-	TGTGCCTGGGGGAACAATGAGCAGTTCTTC	CAWGNNEQFF
TRBV6-6	TRBJ2-5	-	-	TGTGCCAGCAGTTACGGAGATTCGGAGACCCAGTACTTC	CASSYGDSETQYF
TRBV27	TRBJ1-1	-	-	TGTGCCAGCAGCCGAGGGAGCTTCCCGAACACTGAAGCTTTCTTT	CASSRGSFPNTEAFF
TRBV18	TRBJ1-5	once	-	TGTGCCAGCTCACCAAATAGGACGGGGAATCAGCCCCAGCATTTT	CASSPNRTGNQPQHF
TRBV29-1	TRBJ2-7	-	TRBD1	TGCAGCGTGGGACAGTCCGAGCAGTACTTC	CSVGQSEQYF
TRBV6-4	TRBJ2-1	few	TRBD1	TGTGCCAGCAGTGACTTCGGACAGGGGGGGAATGAGCAGTTCTTC	CASSDFGQGGNEQFF
TRBV7-9	TRBJ1-2	-	-	TGTGCCAGCAGTTTACTCAGGACTAAAGGACAGCCTCAGGCGGGCTACACCTTC	CASSLLRTKGQPQAGYTF
TRBV12-5	TRBJ1-2	-	-	TGTGCTAGTGGTTTGGAGGTTAATAGCGGCTACACCTTC	CASGLEVNSGYTF